Reported below is one T cell receptor (beta chain). Clones were read by immunoSEQ multiplex PCR, and TCRdb kept only the in-frame ones, dropping some. The sample contains around 65,000 clones, about 81% of which appear only once. This record belongs to a study of blood T cell repertoires in COVID-19. Looking at the study overall: Sources were T cells, B-cell-depleted T cells, or PBMCs; the material itself was cDNA or gDNA.

The V gene's germline CDR1 is LNHDA and CDR2 SQIVND (reference sequence). The CDR3 extends over 14 amino acids. The germline V and J ends were trimmed by 2 bases and 7 bases, with 14 bases remaining between them. This clonotype was obtained from an elderly man with acute or convalescent COVID-19. The material sequenced was peripheral blood. This chain connects TRBV19 to TRBJ2-5, with D perhaps TRBD1 (6 bases). DNA of the CDR3: TGTGCCAGTAGTATAAAGTCACAGGGAGCGACCCAGTACTTC. It translates to CASSIKSQGATQYF.